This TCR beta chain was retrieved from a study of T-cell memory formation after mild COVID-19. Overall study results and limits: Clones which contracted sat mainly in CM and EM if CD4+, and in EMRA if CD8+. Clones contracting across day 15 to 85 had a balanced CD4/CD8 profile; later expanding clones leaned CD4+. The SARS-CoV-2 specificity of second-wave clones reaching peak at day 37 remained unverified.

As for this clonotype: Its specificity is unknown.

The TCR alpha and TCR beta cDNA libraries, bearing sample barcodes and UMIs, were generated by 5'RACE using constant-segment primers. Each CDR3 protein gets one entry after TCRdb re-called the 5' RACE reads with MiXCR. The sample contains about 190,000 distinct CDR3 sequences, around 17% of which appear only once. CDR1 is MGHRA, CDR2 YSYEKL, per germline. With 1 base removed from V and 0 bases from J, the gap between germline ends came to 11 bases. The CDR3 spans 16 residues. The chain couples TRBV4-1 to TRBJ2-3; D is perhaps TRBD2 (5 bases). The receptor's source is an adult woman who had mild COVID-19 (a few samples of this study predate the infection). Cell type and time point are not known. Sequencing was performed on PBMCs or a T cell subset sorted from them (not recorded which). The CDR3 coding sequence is TGCGCCAGCAGCCAAGTACGGGAATCTAGCACAGATACGCAGTATTTT. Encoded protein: CASSQVRESSTDTQYF.